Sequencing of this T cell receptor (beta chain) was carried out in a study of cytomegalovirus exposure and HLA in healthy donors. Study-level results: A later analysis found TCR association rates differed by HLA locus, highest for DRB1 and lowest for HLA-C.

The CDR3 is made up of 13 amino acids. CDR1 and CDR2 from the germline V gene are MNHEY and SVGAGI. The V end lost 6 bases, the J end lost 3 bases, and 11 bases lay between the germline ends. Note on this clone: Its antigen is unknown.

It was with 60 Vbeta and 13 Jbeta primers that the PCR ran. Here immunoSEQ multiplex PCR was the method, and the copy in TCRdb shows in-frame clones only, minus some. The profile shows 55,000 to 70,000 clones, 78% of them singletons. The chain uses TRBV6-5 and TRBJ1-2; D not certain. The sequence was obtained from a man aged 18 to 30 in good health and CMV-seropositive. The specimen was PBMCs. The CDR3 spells CASRDPGDYGYTF. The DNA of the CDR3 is TGTGCCAGCAGGGATCCCGGGGACTATGGCTACACCTTC.